This T cell receptor beta chain was recorded in a study of cytomegalovirus exposure and HLA in healthy donors. Findings and caveats of the study: Across donors, most TCRs were seen rarely, yet some public ones were widespread. The study labeled 170 or so TCR beta chains cytomegalovirus-associated. The finding came from a later analysis; first-cohort TCR clusters tended to co-occur in the 130 or so validation repertoires.

Comments on this clone: Its antigen is not identified.

Per the germline V gene, CDR1 is SNHLY and CDR2 is FYNNEI. V dropped 1 base and J dropped 0 bases, with 15 bases sitting between them. There are 17 residues in the CDR3. Sequencing was performed with immunoSEQ multiplex PCR; in TCRdb, only in-frame clones are kept and a portion is missing. This sample has roughly 330,000 clones, with 87% found just once. Specimen: PBMCs. V gene TRBV2 combines with J gene TRBJ1-2; D unresolved. The clonotype was recovered from a woman aged 25-40 years in good health and CMV-seropositive. CDR3 coding DNA: TGTGCCAGCAGTGAAGTAGTGACGGACGCCCCTAACTATGGCTACACCTTC. It codes for CASSEVVTDAPNYGYTF.